These 21 T cell receptor beta chains originate from one sample sequenced in a study of monozygotic twins with cystic fibrosis (dated by TCRdb to the early 2020s). Library preparation used the immunoSEQ multiplex PCR assay. Entries here come from immuneACCESS through TCRdb and include only in-frame sequences with V and J called. Some clones fail to appear in such tables; in the studies checked, an unresolved V gene covers under half of the shortfall, and the cause of the remainder is unknown. The sample table contains around 34,000 clones; only one count was recorded for around 90% of them. Of the sample, roughly 1% is held by the ten largest clones. The specimen was blood. Receptors originate from a girl aged 2 to 9 with cystic fibrosis.

The chain links TRBV5-4 to TRBJ1-1; 10 nucleotides match TRBD1. This CDR3 is built from 14 residues. The germline V gene encodes CDR1 SGHNT and CDR2 YYREEE (reference sequence). V was pared by 4 bases and J by 8 bases, with 8 bases of the junction left unmatched. The CDR3 region is CASSTGTGVTEAFF. The CDR3 DNA sequence: TGTGCCAGCAGCACCGGGACAGGGGTCACAGAAGCTTTCTTT.

The genes are TRBV6-1 and TRBJ2-7; perhaps TRBD2 as D (7 bases). V was trimmed by 5 bases and J by 5 bases, leaving 16 bases between them. CDR3 size: 14 residues. Germline loops: CDR1 MNHNS, CDR2 SASEGT. The CDR3 region has the DNA TGTGCCAGCAGTACGGGGGGCCTTCGGGACGAGCAGTACTTC. Translation gives CASSTGGLRDEQYF.

The rearrangement joins TRBV28 to TRBJ2-2; no clear D gene. The germline gives CDR1 MDHEN, CDR2 SYDVKM. The CDR3 sequence is 15 residues long. V was pared by 4 bases and J by 2 bases, with 11 bases between. The CDR3 spells CASSSLPVNTGELFF. The CDR3 nucleotides read TGTGCCAGCAGTTCCCTCCCGGTTAACACCGGGGAGCTGTTTTTT. Using reference TRBV28 and TRBJ2-2 for the parts outside the CDR3, the full variable domain is DVKVTQSSRYLVKRTGEKVFLECVQDMDHENMFWYRQDPGLGLRLIYFSYDVKMKEKGDIPEGYSVSREKKERFSLILESASTNQTSMYLCASSSLPVNTGELFFGEGSRLTVL.

This chain links TRBV7-9 with TRBJ2-3; D not resolved. Germline CDR1 and CDR2: SEHNR and FQNEAQ (reference sequence). V lost 5 bases, J lost 3 bases, and 6 bases lay in between. CDR3 length: 12 residues. The CDR3 bases are TGTGCCAGCAGCCGCCAAACAGATACGCAGTATTTT. This sequence encodes CASSRQTDTQYF.

The CDR3 spells CASSLRDRIYNEQFF. For the CDR3, the DNA is TGTGCCAGTAGCCTCCGGGACAGGATCTACAATGAGCAGTTCTTC. This chain connects TRBV19 to TRBJ2-1; TRBD1 matches 8 bases. Germline trimming cut 6 bases from V and 3 bases from J; bases unmatched to any gene: 7. This CDR3 is 15 amino acids long. Germline V gene sequence: CDR1 LNHDA, CDR2 SQIVND (reference sequence).

V usage is TRBV19 and J usage is TRBJ2-1; 8 bases match TRBD1. The J segment lost 2 bases and the V segment lost 0 bases, leaving 3 bases of the junction unmatched. The CDR3 loop spans 16 amino acids. Germline CDR1 reads LNHDA; CDR2 reads SQIVND (reference sequence). The CDR3 DNA follows: TGTGCCAGTAGTATAGATCGCAGGGGGCCCTACAATGAGCAGTTCTTC. It codes for CASSIDRRGPYNEQFF.

The chain uses TRBV28 and TRBJ2-1, with TRBD2 matching 10 bases. The CDR3 extends over 16 amino acids. With 5 bases clipped from V and 9 bases from J, the junction kept 13 bases outside the gene matches. Germline V gene sequence: CDR1 MDHEN, CDR2 SYDVKM. As DNA, the CDR3 is TGTGCCAGCAGTGACTGGCTAGCGGGAGATCGGGGTGAGCAGTTCTTC. Its protein is CASSDWLAGDRGEQFF.

This clone was seen once. The chain recombines TRBV5-1 with TRBJ2-3; 13 bases map to TRBD2. Germline V gene lookup returns CDR1 SGHRS and CDR2 YFSETQ. The V segment lost 4 bases and the J segment 2 bases; nucleotides outside the gene matches: 4. The CDR3 runs 16 residues. CDR3: CASSGGLAGTTDTQYF. In DNA, the CDR3 is TGCGCCAGCAGCGGGGGACTAGCGGGGACCACAGATACGCAGTATTTT.

The gene calls are TRBV6-1 and TRBJ2-5, with D possibly TRBD2 on 5 matching bases. This CDR3 is built from 16 residues. Trimming left V 0 bases short and J 5 bases short, with 16 bases between. Germline assignment: CDR1 MNHNS and CDR2 SASEGT. CDR3 sequence (DNA): TGTGCCAGCAGTGAAGCGCTTCCTGGACTGCGGGAGACCCAGTACTTC. Amino acid sequence: CASSEALPGLRETQYF.

The chain recombines TRBV5-1 with TRBJ2-7; D gene ambiguous. CDR1 SGHRS and CDR2 YFSETQ come from the germline V gene. Trimming shortened V by 0 bases and J by 4 bases, and 8 bases separated the two germline ends. This CDR3 is 13 amino acids long. This chain's CDR3 is CASSLGAEYEQYF. CDR3 coding DNA: TGCGCCAGCAGCTTGGGGGCGGAGTACGAGCAGTACTTC.

This clone was recorded only once. The chain combines TRBV6-4 with TRBJ1-1; D call uncertain. The CDR3 contains 11 residues. V dropped 7 bases and J dropped 5 bases, with 8 bases sitting between them. The germline CDR1 and CDR2 sequences are MRHNA and SNTAGT. The CDR3 nucleotides read TGTGCCAGCACGCCGGGAACTGAAGCTTTCTTT. Protein: CASTPGTEAFF.

This CDR3 is CAWGPRVRQRVGDEQYF. The CDR3 DNA follows: TGTGCCTGGGGGCCGAGGGTGAGACAGAGGGTAGGAGACGAGCAGTACTTC. V is TRBV30 and J is TRBJ2-7; either TRBD1 or TRBD2 may supply D (5 bases each). The V gene's germline CDR1 is GTSNPN and CDR2 SVGIG (reference sequence). This CDR3 has 17 amino acids. V was cut by 5 bases and J by 5 bases, with 28 bases left in between.

This chain uses TRBV28 with TRBJ2-7; D is uncertain. V was trimmed by 7 bases and J by 2 bases, leaving 12 bases between them. The CDR3 has 13 amino acids. In germline, CDR1 is MDHEN, CDR2 SYDVKM. The CDR3 sequence: CASTETPTYEQYF. The CDR3 DNA is TGTGCCAGCACTGAGACACCGACCTACGAGCAGTACTTC.

The chain recombines TRBV2 with TRBJ2-3, with D unclear. Looked up from germline, CDR1 is SNHLY and CDR2 is FYNNEI. The CDR3 sequence is 12 residues long. V lost 3 bases and J lost 1, with 2 bases in between. The CDR3 region has the DNA TGTGCCAGCAGTGATCGCACAGATACGCAGTATTTT. Protein product: CASSDRTDTQYF.

This clone has only one observation. V gene TRBV15 combines with J gene TRBJ2-1, with 11 bases lining up with TRBD2. The germline V gene has CDR1 LNHNV and CDR2 YYDKDF (reference sequence). The CDR3 loop spans 15 amino acids. V lost 5 bases, J lost 7 bases, and 7 bases stayed unmatched. The CDR3 DNA reads as TGTGCCACCAGCCCACGGACTAGCGGGTATAATGAGCAGTTCTTC. Translation: CATSPRTSGYNEQFF.

The J gene is TRBJ2-1, the V gene TRBV5-4, with 7 bases that match TRBD2. There are 15 residues in the CDR3. The ends lost 4 bases at V and 10 bases at J; junction bases unmatched: 14. Germline-derived CDR1 and CDR2 are SGHNT and YYREEE (reference sequence). The DNA for the CDR3 is TGTGCCAGCAGCCAGGACCCGGGACTACCGTACGAGCAGTTCTTC. Residues: CASSQDPGLPYEQFF.

This chain joins TRBV5-4 and TRBJ1-1; the match to TRBD1 covers 8 bases. J was trimmed by 7 bases and V by 0 bases; bases with no gene match: 5. Germline V CDR1 and CDR2: SGHNT, YYREEE (reference sequence). The CDR3 loop spans 14 amino acids. CDR3 sequence: CASSLVGGTGEAFF. The CDR3 DNA reads TGTGCCAGCAGCTTGGTGGGGGGGACAGGTGAAGCTTTCTTT.

This chain connects TRBV19 to TRBJ2-3; D unresolved. Trimming left V 3 bases short and J 2 bases short, with 12 bases between. Looked up from germline, CDR1 is LNHDA and CDR2 is SQIVND (reference sequence). This CDR3 comprises 15 residues. Written as DNA, the CDR3 is TGTGCCAGTAGTATTCGAAGTCCCTACACAGATACGCAGTATTTT. This gives the protein CASSIRSPYTDTQYF.

The chain joins TRBV28 to TRBJ2-3, with 9 bases identical to TRBD2. V lost 7 bases, J lost 5 bases, and 10 bases stayed unmatched. CDR3 length: 15 amino acids. Germline V CDR1 and CDR2: MDHEN, SYDVKM. CDR3 DNA sequence: TGTGCCAGCACCTTTAGCGGGAGCTGGGGAGATACGCAGTATTTT. It translates to CASTFSGSWGDTQYF.

This clone appeared a few times. The rearrangement uses TRBV9 and TRBJ1-1; D gene ambiguous. In germline, CDR1 is SGDLS, CDR2 YYNGEE. Trimming pared 2 bases from V and 4 bases from J, leaving 12 bases between. CDR3 length equals 14 residues. As DNA, the CDR3 is TGTGCCAGCAGCGTGAGGGATTGGGGCACTGAAGCTTTCTTT. The encoded protein is CASSVRDWGTEAFF.

The chain has TRBV7-8 and TRBJ2-1; TRBD1 might be the D (6 bases). Germline-derived CDR1 and CDR2 are SGHVS and FQNEAQ. V lost 4 bases and J 6 bases, leaving 13 bases between the germline ends. The CDR3 totals 14 residues. The CDR3 coding sequence is TGTGCCAGCAGCTGGGGACAAGGCCTCAATGAGCAGTTCTTC. This gives the protein CASSWGQGLNEQFF.